The 23 T cell receptor beta chains reported below all come from one sample, sequenced in a study of CD8+ T cells in alopecia areata. Extracted from the samples, RNA was reverse transcribed into cDNA to serve as the sequencing template. Only in-frame clones appear in the TCRdb table, and some are missing; sequencing was by immunoSEQ multiplex PCR. The sample records some 150,000 clones, nearly 55% being singletons. The treatment is: oral pan-JAK inhibitor, 5-10 mg twice daily. The starting material was CD8+ T cells sorted from blood, obtained at week 4, from a patient treated with tofacitinib. The receptors originated from a human donor with alopecia areata.

This clone has only one observation. The chain carries TRBV5-1 and TRBJ1-2; TRBD1 might be the D (5 bases). This CDR3 spans 15 amino acids. Per germline, CDR1 SGHRS and CDR2 YFSETQ. Trimming took off 3 bases at V and 0 bases at J, with 12 bases between the two ends. CDR3 nucleotides: TGCGCCAGCAGCTCCGCGGGACTCACTAACTATGGCTACACCTTC. Encoded protein: CASSSAGLTNYGYTF.

This clone has only a few counts. The J gene is TRBJ2-3, the V gene TRBV23-1; possibly TRBD2 for D (6 bases). TRBV23-1 is flagged as an ORF with uncertain function. The CDR3 covers 15 residues. V was trimmed by 8 bases and J by 2 bases, leaving 17 bases between them. CDR3 loop: CASSVGGVYTDTQYF. Written as DNA, the CDR3 is TGCGCCAGCTCGGTAGGAGGGGTTTACACAGATACGCAGTATTTT.

The chain carries TRBV5-1 and TRBJ2-7; 8 nucleotides align to TRBD1. CDR3 size: 12 residues. CDR1 is SGHRS, CDR2 YFSETQ, per germline. V was clipped by 1 base and J by 6 bases; unmatched bases: 0. The chain's CDR3 is CASSLTGGEQYF. CDR3 nucleotide sequence: TGCGCCAGCAGCTTGACAGGGGGCGAGCAGTACTTC. The whole variable domain, filled in from reference TRBV5-1 and TRBJ2-7, reads KAGVTQTPRYLIKTRGQQVTLSCSPISGHRSVSWYQQTPGQGLQFLFEYFSETQRNKGNFPGRFSGRQFSNSRSEMNVSTLELGDSALYLCASSLTGGEQYFGPGTRLTVT.

The chain carries TRBV27 and TRBJ1-1, with D uncertain. Trimming left V 5 bases short and J 7 bases short, with 8 bases between. CDR1 and CDR2 from the germline V gene are MNHEY and SMNVEV (reference sequence). The CDR3 covers 11 residues. The CDR3 is CASSTRGEAFF. CDR3 nucleotide sequence: TGTGCCAGCAGTACTAGAGGTGAAGCTTTCTTT.

This clone showed up just a few times. V and J are TRBV13 and TRBJ1-6, with D possibly TRBD1 on 5 matching bases. V lost 6 bases, J lost 12 bases, and 24 bases lay in between. CDR1 is PRHDT, CDR2 FYEKMQ, per germline (reference sequence). This CDR3 comprises 16 residues. The CDR3 here is CASRDHSLGPNRPLHF. In DNA, the CDR3 is TGTGCCAGCAGGGATCACTCTTTGGGGCCGAATCGACCCCTCCACTTT.

This clone turned up a few times. The chain joins TRBV7-9 to TRBJ1-2; 8 nucleotides line up with TRBD1. Germline CDR1 is SEHNR and CDR2 is FQNEAQ (reference sequence). The junction had 9 bases not matched to a gene; V was cut back by 5 bases and J by 7 bases. CDR3 length: 14 residues. CDR3 DNA sequence: TGTGCCAGCAGCCTTGGACAGGGTTTGGGTGGCTACACCTTC. Translating gives CASSLGQGLGGYTF.

The chain recombines TRBV9 with TRBJ2-3, with a weak D call TRBD1 (7 bases). The length of the CDR3 is 14 residues. The V end lost 0 bases, the J end lost 4 bases, and 9 bases lay between the germline ends. Germline loops: CDR1 SGDLS, CDR2 YYNGEE. The CDR3 is CASSVARGADTQYF. In DNA, the CDR3 is TGTGCCAGCAGCGTAGCCAGGGGGGCAGATACGCAGTATTTT.

This clone was observed a handful of times. The V gene is TRBV25-1, the J gene TRBJ1-1; D ambiguous. From germline, CDR1 is MGHDK and CDR2 SYGVNS. The CDR3 runs 14 residues. V was shortened by 1 base and J by 4 bases, with 10 bases between the two germline ends. This CDR3 is CASSELASGTEAFF. The CDR3 bases are TGTGCCAGCAGTGAATTGGCCTCTGGCACTGAAGCTTTCTTT.

Turning to this clone: Other DNA sequences in this specimen translate into the identical CDR3. V usage is TRBV5-6 and J usage is TRBJ2-3; unclear D gene. Germline CDR1 SGHDT, CDR2 YYEEEE. CDR3 size: 12 residues. Between the trimmed V and J ends, which lost 0 bases and 6 bases, there was a span of 5 bases. Here the CDR3 DNA reads TGTGCCAGCAGCTTGGAAGTGGATACGCAGTATTTT. Amino acids: CASSLEVDTQYF.

This sequence joins TRBV2 and TRBJ1-1, with 8 bases aligning to TRBD1. The trim removed 10 bases at V and 4 bases at J, leaving 5 bases unmatched. The CDR3 sequence is 12 residues long. Germline V CDR1 and CDR2: SNHLY, FYNNEI. For the CDR3, the DNA is TGTGCCATCGGACAGGGAATCACTGAAGCTTTCTTT. Translating it yields CAIGQGITEAFF.

J is TRBJ1-1 and V is TRBV23-1; D not certain. TRBV23-1 is known as an ORF, though its function is uncertain. This CDR3 has 15 residues. V was clipped by 0 bases and J by 0 bases, with 8 bases between them. The DNA of the CDR3 is TGCGCCAGCAGTCAATCGGGCGGGATGAACACTGAAGCTTTCTTT. This translates into CASSQSGGMNTEAFF.

This rearrangement joins TRBV2 to TRBJ1-4; TRBD1 matches 8 bases. The CDR3 has 12 amino acids. The germline V gene has CDR1 SNHLY and CDR2 FYNNEI. V lost 6 bases to trimming and J lost 8 bases; unmatched junction nucleotides: 2. The CDR3 protein is CASRGQEEKLFF. The CDR3 nucleotides read TGTGCCAGCAGGGGACAGGAGGAAAAACTGTTTTTT.

The chain employs TRBV27 and TRBJ2-7; D may be TRBD2 (7 bases). CDR3 size: 15 residues. Trimming removed 6 bases from V and 0 bases from J, with 15 bases in between. CDR1 MNHEY and CDR2 SMNVEV come from the germline V gene (reference sequence). This CDR3 is CASSSFGGASYEQYF. In DNA, the CDR3 is TGTGCCAGCAGCTCCTTTGGGGGGGCCTCCTACGAGCAGTACTTC.

The rearrangement links TRBV9 to TRBJ2-3, with D possibly being TRBD2 (7 bases). Germline values: CDR1 SGDLS, CDR2 YYNGEE. The V gene lost 0 bases and the J gene lost 4 bases, with 9 bases spanning the gap. The CDR3 totals 14 residues. Here the CDR3 DNA reads TGTGCCAGCAGCGTAGGAGGGGGGGCAGATACGCAGTATTTT. Protein: CASSVGGGADTQYF.

V is TRBV2 and J is TRBJ2-5; D possibly corresponds to TRBD2 (6 bases). The CDR3 contains 12 residues. Looked up from germline, CDR1 is SNHLY and CDR2 is FYNNEI. Trimming stripped 9 bases from V and 2 bases from J, with 10 bases between. The CDR3 DNA reads TGTGCCAGTAGCGGAACGCAAGAGACCCAGTACTTC. Amino acid sequence: CASSGTQETQYF.

This clone was seen more than once but under ten times. The sample has other DNA sequences that encode this CDR3 too. The J gene is TRBJ2-1, the V gene TRBV9, with 7 bases that match TRBD2. The CDR3 extends over 13 amino acids. Germline loops: CDR1 SGDLS, CDR2 YYNGEE. J was trimmed by 8 bases and V by 0 bases; bases with no gene match: 2. CDR3 sequence (DNA): TGTGCCAGCAGCGTAGGCGGGGGAGATGAGCAGTTCTTC. It is translated as CASSVGGGDEQFF.

This clone was observed a few times. This chain connects TRBV4-1 to TRBJ1-2; D gene unclear. The CDR3 runs to 18 residues. Germline V gene sequence: CDR1 MGHRA, CDR2 YSYEKL. The V end was cut by 0 bases, the J end by 3 bases, with 20 bases between. The CDR3 bases are TGCGCCAGCAGCCAAGAGGAAGGAGCAGCCTCCCTTTACTATGGCTACACCTTC. This gives the protein CASSQEEGAASLYYGYTF.

The V gene is TRBV7-9, the J gene TRBJ1-1, with D possibly TRBD1 on 5 matching bases. From germline, CDR1 is SEHNR and CDR2 FQNEAQ (reference sequence). Between the trimmed V and J ends, which lost 2 bases and 2 bases, there was a span of 9 bases. The CDR3 contains 14 residues. The CDR3 nucleotides read TGTGCCAGCAGCTTATTGGGGGGAAACACTGAAGCTTTCTTT. This gives the protein CASSLLGGNTEAFF.

The chain carries TRBV2 and TRBJ2-5, with 9 positions matching TRBD2. J lost 4 bases, V lost 7 bases, and 7 bases had no gene match. Germline V gene sequence: CDR1 SNHLY, CDR2 FYNNEI. The CDR3 has 14 amino acids. The CDR3 region has the DNA TGTGCCAGCATCGAAGCGGGGGGCGGAGAGACCCAGTACTTC. Its translation is CASIEAGGGETQYF. Complete variable domain (other parts from reference TRBV2 and TRBJ2-5): EPEVTQTPSHQVTQMGQEVILRCVPISNHLYFYWYRQILGQKVEFLVSFYNNEISEKSEIFDDQFSVERPDGSNFTLKIRSTKLEDSAMYFCASIEAGGGETQYFGPGTRLLVL.

There are a few counts of this clone. The rearrangement joins TRBV6-1 to TRBJ2-1, with D maybe TRBD2 (6 bases). The CDR3 runs to 14 residues. Germline CDR1 is MNHNS and CDR2 is SASEGT. V lost 5 bases and J lost 7, with 15 bases in between. In DNA, the CDR3 is TGTGCCAGCAGTCGAACCGGGACTCTTAATGAGCAGTTCTTC. Its translation: CASSRTGTLNEQFF.

The chain carries TRBV2 and TRBJ2-7; TRBD1 matches 11 bases. The CDR3 is 16 residues long. Germline V gene data show CDR1 as SNHLY and CDR2 as FYNNEI. V shed 1 base, J shed 3 bases, and the junction held 5 bases outside the gene matches. DNA of the CDR3: TGTGCCAGCAGTGAAGAGCTCGGGACAGGGGGCTACGAGCAGTACTTC. It specifies CASSEELGTGGYEQYF.

The rearrangement links TRBV5-1 to TRBJ1-2; D gene uncertain. In germline, CDR1 is SGHRS, CDR2 YFSETQ. V lost 1 base, J lost 7 bases, and 14 bases lay in between. This CDR3 has 14 amino acids. As DNA, the CDR3 is TGCGCCAGCAGCTTGCAGACCCGACGTTTTGGCTACACCTTC. It specifies CASSLQTRRFGYTF.

V and J are TRBV7-2 and TRBJ2-2, with TRBD1 as a possible D gene (5 bases). V was clipped by 4 bases and J by 10 bases, with 13 bases between them. This CDR3 has 13 amino acids. From germline, CDR1 is SGHTA and CDR2 FQGNSA. The CDR3 is CASSSGRRVELFF. For the CDR3, the DNA is TGTGCCAGCAGCTCTGGGCGCAGGGTGGAGCTGTTTTTT.